The sample holds many counts of the clone carrying this T cell receptor beta chain. Its matching antigen is unknown. This record comes from a study of regulatory T cells in long-lasting Graves disease. Assembly of TCR beta libraries relied on iRepertoire HTBI primers together with Arm-PCR of CDR3 regions. MiXCR was run by TCRdb on the multiplex PCR reads, yielding one entry per CDR3 protein. The sample lists 450,000 to 600,000 distinct CDR3 sequences, roughly 15% occurring once. Time point defined: newly diagnosed GD, antithyroid drugs for less than 3 months. RNA from PBMCs was the source of the TCR library. Graves' disease diagnoses used American Thyroid Association guidelines. Notes on the study in general: Among persistent patients, a larger number of public clonotypes were shared (about 3,000) than among newly diagnosed patients (about 970).

V shed 3 bases and J shed 4 bases, with 11 bases lying between them. This CDR3 has 14 amino acids. The sample was also reused in another study, on T cells in Graves' hyperthyroidism and ophthalmopathy. As reported in that work: The patients, who ranged from 18 to 65 in age, presented with newly diagnosed hyperthyroidism lasting under 2 months. The model identified upcoming ophthalmopathy a median approximately six months ahead of onset.

This clonotype was sampled from a man aged 35 to 55 with Graves disease. The input for sequencing was peripheral blood mononuclear cells (PBMCs), taken at new diagnosis, from a patient treated with antithyroid drugs. The genes are TRBV12-3 or TRBV12-4 and TRBJ2-3, with D possibly being TRBD1 or TRBD2 (5 bases each). CDR3 in DNA: TGTGCCAGCAGTTTTGCCGGGGCGTCAGATACGCAGTATTTT. Its translation is CASSFAGASDTQYF.